The TCR beta chain described here comes from a study of T cell responses to AZD1222 COVID-19 vaccine (dated by TCRdb to the early 2020s). With respect to the entire study: Because spike-specific TCR depth and breadth did not differ between the two schedules, AZD1222 recipients who got a second dose at roughly 4 weeks were pooled with those who got a second dose at roughly 12 weeks. A total of around 240 trial participants underwent TCR sequencing, of whom nearly 210 had received two doses of AZD1222 and roughly 26 had received two doses of the MenACWY control vaccine. Enrollment into the trials was organized by age into subgroups of 18-55, 56-69 and 70-plus years, and those subgroups contained roughly 150, 30 and 60 TCR-sequenced participants, respectively. Study-level results and caveats: After two AZD1222 doses, both the breadth and the depth of spike-specific TCRs were significantly higher than at day 0 and than in MenACWY recipients. Epitopes outside the regions mutated in the B.1.351 and B.1.1.7 variants were reportedly recognized by nearly half of the unique spike-specific TCRs. Because no samples from the day 14 peak response were available, repertoires could be characterized only after the peak T cell response. Conclusions about previously exposed vaccinees were limited because only six AZD1222 recipients were SARS-CoV-2 seropositive at baseline. In the small 56-69-year group, the increase in depth fell short of significance, most likely because of low power. Participants were mostly white British and included more females than males, and it was suggested by the authors that clonal diversity may have been underestimated. CD4 TCRs associated with the vaccine covered the entire spike protein, and the dominant responses were in regions 160-218 and 743-854.

The CDR3 regions of human TCRbeta chains were subjected to immunosequencing. The study's own analysis went as follows. TCRs in the repertoires were compared against a reference library of SARS-CoV-2-specific TCRs that had been generated with the MIRA antigen-specificity platform. Breadth was defined as the fraction of unique TCRs that were SARS-CoV-2-associated. Depth was defined as the fraction of total T cells that were SARS-CoV-2-associated. Using the MIRA data, every spike-specific TCR was mapped to the spike region that the TCR reacted to and assigned to either a CD4 or a CD8 class. Log10-transformed breadth and depth values were compared by one-way ANOVA with Sidak's multiple comparisons tests. TCRdb took over this immuneACCESS table, retaining in-frame rearrangements with V and J assigned. Such tables are incomplete; in checked studies, under half of the missing clones stem from an unresolved V gene, and the remainder is unexplained. V and J calls and clone size come straight from that table; D and trimming were deduced from the DNA. This sample has 170,000 or so clones in its table, and 90% of those were observed once. The ten largest clones capture approximately 3% of the sample.

Notes on this clone: No cognate antigen has been identified for it. No much larger clonotype is one base removed from it; base qualities were not supplied.

Trimming takes 2 bases off V and 5 bases off J; junction bases not matched to a gene: 4. In the germline V gene, CDR1 corresponds to SGDLS and CDR2 to YYNGEE. The CDR3 has 14 amino acids, counting the end cysteine and phenylalanine. CDR3 DNA only is kept here, 42 bases in frame from base 1. The time point label, as the study defines it: baseline before first vaccination. Vaccinee samples came from UK trials COV001 and COV002, including a single-blind randomized controlled phase 2/3 trial of AZD1222 (ChAdOx1 nCoV-19) in healthy adults. For TCRbeta chain sequencing, PBMC samples from trial participants were taken at day 0 and at day 28 after the second dose.

The TCR sequence derives from an adult in good health. The sequence is built from TRBV9 and TRBJ2-7, and 10 junction bases match TRBD2. The source material was peripheral blood, sampled on day 0 of AZD1222 vaccination. The base sequence is TGTGCCAGCAGCGTTAGCGGGGGGTCCAACGAGCAGTACTTC. It specifies CASSVSGGSNEQYF.